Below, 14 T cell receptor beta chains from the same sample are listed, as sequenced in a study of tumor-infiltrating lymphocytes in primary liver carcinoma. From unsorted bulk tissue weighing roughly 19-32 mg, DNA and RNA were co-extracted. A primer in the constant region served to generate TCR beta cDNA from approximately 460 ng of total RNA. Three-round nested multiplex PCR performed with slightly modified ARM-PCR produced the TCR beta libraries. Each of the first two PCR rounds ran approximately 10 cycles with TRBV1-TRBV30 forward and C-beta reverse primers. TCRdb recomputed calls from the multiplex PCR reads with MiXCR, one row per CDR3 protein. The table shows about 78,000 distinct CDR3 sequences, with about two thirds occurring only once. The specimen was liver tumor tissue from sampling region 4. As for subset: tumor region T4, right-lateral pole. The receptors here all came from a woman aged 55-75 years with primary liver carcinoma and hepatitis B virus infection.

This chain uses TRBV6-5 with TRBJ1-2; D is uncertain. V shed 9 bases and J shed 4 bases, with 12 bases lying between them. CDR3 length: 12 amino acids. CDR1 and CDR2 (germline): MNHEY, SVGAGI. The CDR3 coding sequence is TGTGCCAGGAGCAAAGGGCGCTATGGCTACACCTTC. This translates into CARSKGRYGYTF.

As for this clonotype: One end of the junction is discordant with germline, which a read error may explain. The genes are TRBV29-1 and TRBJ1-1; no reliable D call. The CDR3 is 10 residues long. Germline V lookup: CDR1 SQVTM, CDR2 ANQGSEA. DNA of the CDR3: TGTAGCGTCGCCATAGATGAAGCTTTCTTT. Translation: CSVAIDEAFF.

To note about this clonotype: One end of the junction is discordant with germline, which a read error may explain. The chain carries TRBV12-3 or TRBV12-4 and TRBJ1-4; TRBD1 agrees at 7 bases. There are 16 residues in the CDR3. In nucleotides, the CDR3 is TGTGCCAGCAGTTTAAGGTGGGGACAGACTAATGAAGAACTGTTTTTT. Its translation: CASSLRWGQTNEELFF.

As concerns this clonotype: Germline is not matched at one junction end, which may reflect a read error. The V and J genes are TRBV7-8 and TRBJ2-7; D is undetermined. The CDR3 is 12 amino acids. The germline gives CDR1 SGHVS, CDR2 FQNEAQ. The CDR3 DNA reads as TGTGCTAGCAGCACGGCGAACTACGAGCAGTACTTC. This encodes CASSTANYEQYF.

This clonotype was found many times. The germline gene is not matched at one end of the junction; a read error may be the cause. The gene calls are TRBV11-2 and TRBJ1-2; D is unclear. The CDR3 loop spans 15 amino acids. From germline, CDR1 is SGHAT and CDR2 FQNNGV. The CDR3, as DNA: TGTGCCAGCAGCTTAGATGGGATACAAGGCTATGGCAACACCTTC. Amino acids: CASSLDGIQGYGNTF.

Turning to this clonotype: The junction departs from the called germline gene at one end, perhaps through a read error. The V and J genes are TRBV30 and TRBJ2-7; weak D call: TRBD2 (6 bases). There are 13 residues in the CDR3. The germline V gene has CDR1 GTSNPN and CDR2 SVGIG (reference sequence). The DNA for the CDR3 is TGTGTCTGGAGGCGGCGGGGAGTCAGAGAGCAGTACTTC. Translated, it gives CVWRRRGVREQYF. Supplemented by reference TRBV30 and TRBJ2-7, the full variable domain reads SQTIHQWPATLVQPVGSPLSLECTVEGTSNPNLYWYRQAAGRGLQLLFYSVGIGQISSEVPQNLSASRPQDRQFILSSKKLLLSDSGFYLCVWRRRGVREQYFGPGTRLTVT.

Here the CDR3 DNA reads TGTGCCAGCAGCTTAATGTTGAGGACTAGCACTGTCGATGAGCAGTTCTTC. It specifies CASSLMLRTSTVDEQFF. The chain has TRBV11-3 and TRBJ2-1; 8 bases align to TRBD2. Trimming at V came to 2 bases and at J to 8 bases, leaving 14 bases not matched to a gene. The CDR3 spans 17 residues. CDR1 and CDR2 (germline): SGHNT, YENEEA.

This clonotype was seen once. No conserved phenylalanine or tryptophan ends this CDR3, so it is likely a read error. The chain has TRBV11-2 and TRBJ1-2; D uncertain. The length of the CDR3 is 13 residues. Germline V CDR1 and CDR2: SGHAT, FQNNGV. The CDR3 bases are TGTACCAGCAGCTTGGATAGGAACTATGGCTACACCATC. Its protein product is CTSSLDRNYGYTI.

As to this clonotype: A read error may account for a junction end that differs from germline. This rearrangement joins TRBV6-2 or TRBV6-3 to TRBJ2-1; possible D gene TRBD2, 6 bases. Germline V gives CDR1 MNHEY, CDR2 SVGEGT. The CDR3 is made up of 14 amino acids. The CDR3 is CVSRPDGGCNEQFF. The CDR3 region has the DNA TGTGTCAGCAGGCCCGACGGGGGTTGCAATGAGCAGTTCTTC.

The CDR3 here is CASRTPGQDDGYTF. Written as DNA, the CDR3 is TGTGCCAGCAGGACCCCGGGACAGGACGATGGCTACACCTTC. The chain recombines TRBV28 with TRBJ1-2, with 8 bases aligning to TRBD1. CDR1 and CDR2 from the germline V gene are MDHEN and SYDVKM. There are 14 residues in the CDR3. The V gene end was trimmed by 6 bases and the J gene end by 6 bases; junction bases not matched to a gene: 9.

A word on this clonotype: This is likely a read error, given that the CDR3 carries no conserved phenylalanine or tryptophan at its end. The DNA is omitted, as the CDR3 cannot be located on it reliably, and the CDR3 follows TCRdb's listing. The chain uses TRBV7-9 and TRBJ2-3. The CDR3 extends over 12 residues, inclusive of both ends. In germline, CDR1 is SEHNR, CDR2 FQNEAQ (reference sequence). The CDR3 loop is CASSQRSDSRYY.

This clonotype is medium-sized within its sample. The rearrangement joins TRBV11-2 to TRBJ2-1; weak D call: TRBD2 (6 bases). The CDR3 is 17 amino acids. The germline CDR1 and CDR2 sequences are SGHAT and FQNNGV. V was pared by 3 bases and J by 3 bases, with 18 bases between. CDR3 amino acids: CASSFIGGQGGYNEQFF. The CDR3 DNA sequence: TGTGCCAGCAGCTTTATCGGAGGGCAGGGAGGCTACAATGAGCAGTTCTTC.

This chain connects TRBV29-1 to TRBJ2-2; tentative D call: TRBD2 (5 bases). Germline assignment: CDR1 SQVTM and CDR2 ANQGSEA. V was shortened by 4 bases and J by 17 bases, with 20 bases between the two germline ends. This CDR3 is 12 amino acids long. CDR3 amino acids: CSVGWRAGEPFF. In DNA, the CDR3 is TGCAGCGTTGGGTGGCGGGCCGGGGAGCCCTTTTTT.

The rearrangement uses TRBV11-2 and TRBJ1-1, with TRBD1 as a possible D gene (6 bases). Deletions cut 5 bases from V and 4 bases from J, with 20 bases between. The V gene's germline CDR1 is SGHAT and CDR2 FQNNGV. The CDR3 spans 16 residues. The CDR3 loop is CASSPLGGARTTEAFF. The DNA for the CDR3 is TGTGCCAGCAGCCCACTCGGGGGGGCGCGAACCACTGAAGCTTTCTTT.